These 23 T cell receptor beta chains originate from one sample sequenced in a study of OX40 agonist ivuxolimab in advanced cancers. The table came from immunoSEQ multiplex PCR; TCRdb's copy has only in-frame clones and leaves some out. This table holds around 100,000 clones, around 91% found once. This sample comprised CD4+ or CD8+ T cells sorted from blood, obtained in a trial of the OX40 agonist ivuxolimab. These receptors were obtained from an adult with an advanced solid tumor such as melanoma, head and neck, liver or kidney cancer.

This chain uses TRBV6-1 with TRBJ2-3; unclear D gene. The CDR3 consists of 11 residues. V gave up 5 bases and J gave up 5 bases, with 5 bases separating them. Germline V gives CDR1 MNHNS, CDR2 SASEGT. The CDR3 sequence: CASSWGDTQYF. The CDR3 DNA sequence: TGTGCCAGCAGTTGGGGAGATACGCAGTATTTT.

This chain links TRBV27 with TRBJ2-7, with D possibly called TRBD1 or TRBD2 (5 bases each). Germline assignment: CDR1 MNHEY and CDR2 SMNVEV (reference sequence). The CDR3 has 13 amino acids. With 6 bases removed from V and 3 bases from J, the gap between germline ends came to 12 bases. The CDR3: CASRPSGGYEQYF. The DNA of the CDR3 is TGTGCCAGCAGACCCTCTGGGGGCTACGAGCAGTACTTC.

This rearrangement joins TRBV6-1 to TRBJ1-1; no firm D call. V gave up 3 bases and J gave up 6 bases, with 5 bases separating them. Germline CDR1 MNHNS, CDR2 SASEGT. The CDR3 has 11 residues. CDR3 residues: CASSDWAEAFF. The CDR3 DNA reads TGTGCCAGCAGTGATTGGGCTGAAGCTTTCTTT.

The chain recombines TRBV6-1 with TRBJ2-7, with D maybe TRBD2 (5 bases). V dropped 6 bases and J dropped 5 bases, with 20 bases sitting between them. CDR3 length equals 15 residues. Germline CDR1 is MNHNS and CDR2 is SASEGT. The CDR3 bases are TGTGCCAGCAGGTCATTGGGGAGAGGGCGCGACGAGCAGTACTTC. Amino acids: CASRSLGRGRDEQYF.

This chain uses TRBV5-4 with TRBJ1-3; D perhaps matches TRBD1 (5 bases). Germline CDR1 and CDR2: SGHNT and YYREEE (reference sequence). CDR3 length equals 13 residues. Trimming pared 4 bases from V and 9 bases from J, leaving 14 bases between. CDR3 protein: CASSRRGETTIYF. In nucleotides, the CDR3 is TGTGCCAGCAGCAGGCGGGGGGAGACCACCATATATTTT.

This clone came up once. The DNA for the CDR3 is TGTGCCAGCAGCCACAAAAACGAGCAGTACTTC. As protein: CASSHKNEQYF. The chain couples TRBV14 to TRBJ2-7; no clear D. The CDR3 runs 11 residues. Germline V CDR1 and CDR2: SGHDN, FVKESK. Trimming stripped 3 bases from V and 5 bases from J, with 5 bases between.

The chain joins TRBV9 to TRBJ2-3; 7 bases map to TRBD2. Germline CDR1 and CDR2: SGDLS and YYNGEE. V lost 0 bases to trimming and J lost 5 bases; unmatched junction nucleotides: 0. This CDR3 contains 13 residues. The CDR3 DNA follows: TGTGCCAGCAGCGTAGGCGGGAGAGATACGCAGTATTTT. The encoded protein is CASSVGGRDTQYF. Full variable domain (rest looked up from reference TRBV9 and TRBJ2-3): DSGVTQTPKHLITATGQRVTLRCSPRSGDLSVYWYQQSLDQGLQFLIQYYNGEERAKGNILERFSAQQFPDLHSELNLSSLELGDSALYFCASSVGGRDTQYFGPGTRLTVL.

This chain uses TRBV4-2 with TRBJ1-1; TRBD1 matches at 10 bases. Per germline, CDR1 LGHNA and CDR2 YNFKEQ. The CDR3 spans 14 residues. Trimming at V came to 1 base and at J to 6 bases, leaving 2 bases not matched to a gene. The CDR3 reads CASSQGDRGPEAFF. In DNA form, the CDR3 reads TGTGCCAGCAGCCAAGGGGACAGGGGACCTGAAGCTTTCTTT.

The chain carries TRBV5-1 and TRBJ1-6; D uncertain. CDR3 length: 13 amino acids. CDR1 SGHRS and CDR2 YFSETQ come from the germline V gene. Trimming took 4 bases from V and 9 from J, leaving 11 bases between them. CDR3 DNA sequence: TGCGCCAGCAGCCGAGGACGGGGTTCACCCCTCCACTTT. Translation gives CASSRGRGSPLHF.

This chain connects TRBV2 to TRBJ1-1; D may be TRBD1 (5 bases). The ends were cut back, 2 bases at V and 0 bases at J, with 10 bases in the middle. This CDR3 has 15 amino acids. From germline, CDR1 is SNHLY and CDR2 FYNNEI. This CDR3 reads CASSEQGWMNTEAFF. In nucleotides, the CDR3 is TGTGCCAGCAGTGAACAGGGTTGGATGAACACTGAAGCTTTCTTT.

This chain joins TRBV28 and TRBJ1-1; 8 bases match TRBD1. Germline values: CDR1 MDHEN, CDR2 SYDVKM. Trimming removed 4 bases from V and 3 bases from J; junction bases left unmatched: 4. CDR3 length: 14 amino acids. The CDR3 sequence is CASSSGGAYTEAFF. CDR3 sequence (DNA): TGTGCCAGCAGTTCAGGGGGCGCGTACACTGAAGCTTTCTTT.

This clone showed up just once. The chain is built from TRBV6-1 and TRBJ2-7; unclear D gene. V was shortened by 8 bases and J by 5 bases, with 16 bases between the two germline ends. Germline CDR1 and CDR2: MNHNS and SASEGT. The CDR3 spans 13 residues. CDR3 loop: CASLRQVGDEQYF. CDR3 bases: TGTGCCAGCTTACGGCAGGTCGGCGACGAGCAGTACTTC.

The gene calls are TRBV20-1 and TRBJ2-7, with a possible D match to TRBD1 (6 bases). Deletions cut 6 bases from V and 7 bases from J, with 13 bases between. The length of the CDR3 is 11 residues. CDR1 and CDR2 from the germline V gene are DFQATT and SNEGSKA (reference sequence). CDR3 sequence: CSANDRREQYF. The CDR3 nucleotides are TGCAGTGCAAATGACAGGCGAGAGCAGTACTTC.

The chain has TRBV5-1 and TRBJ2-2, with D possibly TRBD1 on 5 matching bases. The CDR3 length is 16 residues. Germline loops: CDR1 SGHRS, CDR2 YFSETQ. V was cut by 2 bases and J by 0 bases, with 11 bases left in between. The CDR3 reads CASSFYRRSNTGELFF. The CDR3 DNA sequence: TGCGCCAGCAGCTTTTACAGGAGATCGAACACCGGGGAGCTGTTTTTT.

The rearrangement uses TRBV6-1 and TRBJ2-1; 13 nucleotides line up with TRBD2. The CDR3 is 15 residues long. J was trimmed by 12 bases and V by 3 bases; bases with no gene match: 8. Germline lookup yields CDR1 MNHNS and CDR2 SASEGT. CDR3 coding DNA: TGTGCCAGCAGTGATACAGGACTAGCGGGAGTTTGGCAGTTCTTC. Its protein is CASSDTGLAGVWQFF.

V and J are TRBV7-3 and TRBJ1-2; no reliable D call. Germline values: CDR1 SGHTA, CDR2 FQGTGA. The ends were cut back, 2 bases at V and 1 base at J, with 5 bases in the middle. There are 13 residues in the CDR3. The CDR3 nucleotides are TGTGCCAGCAGCTTATCCTTTAACTATGGCTACACCTTC. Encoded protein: CASSLSFNYGYTF.

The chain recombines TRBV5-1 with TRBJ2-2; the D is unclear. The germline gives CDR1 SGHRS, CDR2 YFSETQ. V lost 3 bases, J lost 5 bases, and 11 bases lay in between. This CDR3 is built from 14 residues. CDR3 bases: TGCGCCAGCAGCTCCTTAAAGGGTACCGGGGAGCTGTTTTTT. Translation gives CASSSLKGTGELFF.

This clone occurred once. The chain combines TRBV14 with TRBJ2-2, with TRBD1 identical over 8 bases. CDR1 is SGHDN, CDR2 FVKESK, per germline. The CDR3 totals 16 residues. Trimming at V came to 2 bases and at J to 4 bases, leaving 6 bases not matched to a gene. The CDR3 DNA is TGTGCCAGCAGCCAAACAGGGGGGCCGGGCACCGGGGAGCTGTTTTTT. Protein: CASSQTGGPGTGELFF. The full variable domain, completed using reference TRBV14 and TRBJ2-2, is EAGVTQFPSHSVIEKGQTVTLRCDPISGHDNLYWYRRVMGKEIKFLLHFVKESKQDESGMPNNRFLAERTGGTYSTLKVQPAELEDSGVYFCASSQTGGPGTGELFFGEGSRLTVL.

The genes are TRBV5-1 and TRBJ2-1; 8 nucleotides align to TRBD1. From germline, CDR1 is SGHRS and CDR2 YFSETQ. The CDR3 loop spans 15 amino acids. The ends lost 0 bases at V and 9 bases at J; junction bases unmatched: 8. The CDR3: CASSLGGTGVIEQFF. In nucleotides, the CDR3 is TGCGCCAGCAGCTTGGGGGGGACAGGTGTCATTGAGCAGTTCTTC.

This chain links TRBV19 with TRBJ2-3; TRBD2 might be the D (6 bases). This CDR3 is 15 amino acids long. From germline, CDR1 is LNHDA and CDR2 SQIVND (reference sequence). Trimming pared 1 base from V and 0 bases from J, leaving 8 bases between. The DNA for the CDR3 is TGTGCCAGTAGTATAGGGGGGGTTAGCACAGATACGCAGTATTTT. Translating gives CASSIGGVSTDTQYF. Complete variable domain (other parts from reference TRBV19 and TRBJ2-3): DGGITQSPKYLFRKEGQNVTLSCEQNLNHDAMYWYRQDPGQGLRLIYYSQIVNDFQKGDIAEGYSVSREKKESFPLTVTSAQKNPTAFYLCASSIGGVSTDTQYFGPGTRLTVL.

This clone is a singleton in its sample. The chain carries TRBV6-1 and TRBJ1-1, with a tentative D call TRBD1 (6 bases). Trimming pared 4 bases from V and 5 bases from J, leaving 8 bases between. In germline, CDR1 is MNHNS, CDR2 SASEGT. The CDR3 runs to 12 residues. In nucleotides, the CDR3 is TGTGCCAGCAGTGCCAGGGGAACTGAAGCTTTCTTT. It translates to CASSARGTEAFF.

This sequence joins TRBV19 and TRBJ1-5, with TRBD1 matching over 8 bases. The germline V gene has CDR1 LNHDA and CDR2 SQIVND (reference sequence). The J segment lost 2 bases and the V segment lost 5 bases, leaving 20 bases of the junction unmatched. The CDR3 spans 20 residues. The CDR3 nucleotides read TGTGCCAGTAGTCGCAAGGCTTCGTTGGGACAGGTGATGGGCAATCAGCCCCAGCATTTT. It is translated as CASSRKASLGQVMGNQPQHF.

This CDR3 is CASSLGQATGELFF. For the CDR3, the DNA is TGTGCCAGCAGCTTAGGACAGGCGACCGGGGAGCTGTTTTTT. The V call is TRBV11-3, the J call TRBJ2-2; D may be TRBD1 (6 bases). CDR1 and CDR2 from the germline V gene are SGHNT and YENEEA. Trimming pared 1 base from V and 5 bases from J, leaving 8 bases between. There are 14 residues in the CDR3.